Each of the 22 T cell receptor beta chains below was sequenced from the same sample in a study of T-cell memory formation after mild COVID-19. TCRdb independently ran MiXCR on the 5' RACE reads; one entry per CDR3 protein. Altogether more than 250,000 distinct CDR3 sequences are present, 15% to 20% being singletons, with the ten largest covering approximately 25%. The sequenced sample was PBMCs or a T cell subset sorted from them (not recorded which). The source of these receptors is a man aged 18 to 30 who had mild COVID-19 (a few samples of this study predate the infection). Cell type and time point are not known.

This clonotype was observed a handful of times. V and J are TRBV5-1 and TRBJ2-2, with 10 bases identical to TRBD2. Germline V gene data show CDR1 as SGHRS and CDR2 as YFSETQ. V was pared by 1 base and J by 3 bases, with 3 bases of the junction left unmatched. The CDR3 runs to 16 residues. CDR3 nucleotide sequence: TGCGCCAGCAGCTTGAGAACTAGCGGGGACACCGGGGAGCTGTTTTTT. This translates into CASSLRTSGDTGELFF.

This chain links TRBV7-3 with TRBJ1-1, with no clear D. Trimming cost V 2 bases and J 0 bases, with 7 bases left between them. Germline CDR1 is SGHTA and CDR2 is FQGTGA. The CDR3 runs 14 residues. The CDR3 loop reads CASSLELVNTEAFF. The CDR3, as DNA: TGTGCCAGCAGCTTAGAGTTGGTGAACACTGAAGCTTTCTTT.

The rearrangement joins TRBV10-3 to TRBJ1-2; TRBD1 matches at 7 bases. CDR3 length equals 14 residues. Per the germline V gene, CDR1 is ENHRY and CDR2 is SYGVKD. The J segment lost 4 bases and the V segment lost 6 bases, leaving 8 bases of the junction unmatched. The CDR3 DNA is TGTGCCATCAGACCTAATTCAGGGGGCTATGGCTACACCTTC. Translated: CAIRPNSGGYGYTF.

The J gene is TRBJ2-5, the V gene TRBV4-2, with 11 bases lining up with TRBD2. Germline loops: CDR1 LGHNA, CDR2 YNFKEQ. Trimming cost V 0 bases and J 8 bases; bases outside gene matches: 11. The CDR3 is made up of 17 amino acids. The CDR3 here is CASSQDLRLAGSRTQYF. CDR3 DNA: TGTGCCAGCAGCCAAGATCTGCGACTAGCGGGGTCCAGAACCCAGTACTTC.

The rearrangement links TRBV10-3 to TRBJ1-1; 7 nucleotides line up with TRBD1. J was trimmed by 4 bases and V by 7 bases; bases with no gene match: 3. Germline CDR1 ENHRY, CDR2 SYGVKD. CDR3 size: 12 residues. In nucleotides, the CDR3 is TGTGCCATCACGGCAGGGGGCACTGAAGCTTTCTTT. This sequence encodes CAITAGGTEAFF.

The gene calls are TRBV6-2 or TRBV6-3 and TRBJ2-3, with TRBD2 matching over 10 bases. The CDR3 has 18 amino acids. The V segment lost 0 bases and the J segment 2 bases; nucleotides outside the gene matches: 8. The germline CDR1 and CDR2 sequences are MNHEY and SVGEGT. Here the CDR3 reads CASSYSPTSGDSTDTQYF. The CDR3 nucleotides are TGTGCCAGCAGTTACTCTCCTACTAGCGGGGATTCCACAGATACGCAGTATTTT.

This clonotype was seen a handful of times. V gene TRBV7-2 combines with J gene TRBJ2-4; D unresolved. The CDR3 sequence is 13 residues long. V lost 2 bases and J 7 bases, leaving 9 bases between the germline ends. Germline V gives CDR1 SGHTA, CDR2 FQGNSA. CDR3 amino acids: CASSLTDGNIQYF. CDR3 nucleotide sequence: TGTGCCAGCAGCTTAACAGATGGGAACATTCAGTACTTC. The complete variable domain, with remaining parts taken from reference TRBV7-2 and TRBJ2-4, reads GAGVSQSPSNKVTEKGKDVELRCDPISGHTALYWYRQSLGQGLEFLIYFQGNSAPDKSGLPSDRFSAERTGGSVSTLTIQRTQQEDSAVYLCASSLTDGNIQYFGAGTRLSVL.

This clonotype was recorded a few times. The chain carries TRBV12-3 or TRBV12-4 and TRBJ2-4, with TRBD2 as a possible D gene (6 bases). With 1 base removed from V and 7 bases from J, the gap between germline ends came to 8 bases. The CDR3 consists of 13 residues. For the CDR3, the DNA is TGTGCCAGCAGTTTAGATCGGGGGAACATTCAGTACTTC. Translating gives CASSLDRGNIQYF.

This clonotype appeared a few times. This chain joins TRBV6-2 or TRBV6-3 and TRBJ2-5; no clear D. Per the germline V gene, CDR1 is MNHEY and CDR2 is SVGEGT. V was clipped by 3 bases and J by 7 bases, with 6 bases between them. This CDR3 has 11 residues. The CDR3 DNA sequence: TGTGCCAGCAGTTATCGATCGACCCAGTACTTC. This codes for CASSYRSTQYF.

The rearrangement links TRBV4-3 to TRBJ1-2; 7 bases are shared with TRBD1. This CDR3 has 13 residues. The V and J ends lost 5 bases and 8 bases, in that order; junction bases with no gene match: 8. Germline V gives CDR1 LGHNA, CDR2 YSLEER. CDR3 in amino acids: CASSSRDSWGYTF. For the CDR3, the DNA is TGCGCCAGCAGCTCACGGGACAGCTGGGGCTACACCTTC.

This clonotype was recorded a few times. CDR3 loop: CASSSFGSWSDTQYF. The CDR3 DNA reads TGTGCCAGCAGCTCTTTCGGTAGCTGGTCAGATACGCAGTATTTT. The rearrangement joins TRBV7-8 to TRBJ2-3; D not resolved. CDR3 length: 15 amino acids. Germline V gene sequence: CDR1 SGHVS, CDR2 FQNEAQ. Trimming shortened V by 4 bases and J by 4 bases, and 15 bases separated the two germline ends.

J is TRBJ1-1 and V is TRBV28; D gene uncertain. The germline CDR1 and CDR2 sequences are MDHEN and SYDVKM. CDR3 size: 10 residues. Trimming shortened V by 10 bases and J by 4 bases, and 7 bases separated the two germline ends. The CDR3 protein is CATGVTEAFF. The CDR3 DNA reads TGTGCCACCGGGGTCACTGAAGCTTTCTTT.

This clonotype was observed many times. V and J are TRBV7-2 and TRBJ2-5, with unresolved D. V lost 5 bases to trimming and J lost 3 bases, with 10 bases between them. CDR1 is SGHTA, CDR2 FQGNSA, per germline. The CDR3 loop spans 13 amino acids. The DNA of the CDR3 is TGTGCCAGCAGCCCCGGACCTGAAGAGACCCAGTACTTC. This codes for CASSPGPEETQYF.

This chain links TRBV4-1 with TRBJ2-2; 12 bases fit TRBD2. In germline, CDR1 is MGHRA, CDR2 YSYEKL. CDR3 length: 17 amino acids. The ends lost 0 bases at V and 5 bases at J; junction bases unmatched: 4. CDR3 coding DNA: TGCGCCAGCAGCCAAGATTTGACTAGCGGGGGAACCGGGGAGCTGTTTTTT. Translating gives CASSQDLTSGGTGELFF.

The chain links TRBV5-1 to TRBJ1-3, with D perhaps matching TRBD1 (5 bases). The germline V gene has CDR1 SGHRS and CDR2 YFSETQ. This CDR3 region has 17 residues. The V end was cut by 4 bases, the J end by 2 bases, with 19 bases between. The CDR3 region is CASSPQPQGRAGNTIYF. The CDR3 DNA reads TGCGCCAGCAGCCCACAACCGCAGGGTAGAGCTGGAAACACCATATATTTT. Looking up the rest from reference TRBV5-1 and TRBJ1-3 gives the full variable domain: KAGVTQTPRYLIKTRGQQVTLSCSPISGHRSVSWYQQTPGQGLQFLFEYFSETQRNKGNFPGRFSGRQFSNSRSEMNVSTLELGDSALYLCASSPQPQGRAGNTIYFGEGSWLTVV.

This clonotype was seen at least ten times. The gene calls are TRBV5-1 and TRBJ1-1, with 9 nucleotides matching TRBD1. Germline assignment: CDR1 SGHRS and CDR2 YFSETQ. V lost 3 bases and J lost 2; bases outside the gene matches: 2. There are 14 residues in the CDR3. The CDR3: CASSSTGGNTEAFF. CDR3 nucleotide sequence: TGCGCCAGCAGCTCGACAGGGGGAAACACTGAAGCTTTCTTT.

This clonotype occurred a few times. The DNA of the CDR3 is TGTGCCAGCAGCGAGACCGTCTGGGGGGTCACCGGGGAGCTGTTTTTT. Amino acid sequence: CASSETVWGVTGELFF. The rearrangement joins TRBV7-9 to TRBJ2-2, with a tentative D call TRBD2 (6 bases). V was trimmed by 5 bases and J by 4 bases, leaving 17 bases between them. The CDR3 runs 16 residues. CDR1 SEHNR and CDR2 FQNEAQ come from the germline V gene (reference sequence).

This clonotype showed up many times. The chain links TRBV20-1 to TRBJ2-1; 9 bases align to TRBD1. Germline loops: CDR1 DFQATT, CDR2 SNEGSKA (reference sequence). V was pared by 6 bases and J by 5 bases, with 11 bases of the junction left unmatched. The CDR3 runs 15 residues. CDR3 amino acids: CSAQQGAETNNEQFF. The CDR3 region has the DNA TGCAGTGCGCAACAGGGGGCCGAGACGAACAATGAGCAGTTCTTC.

The gene calls are TRBV20-1 and TRBJ1-1; D is unclear. The CDR3 spans 13 residues. Looked up from germline, CDR1 is DFQATT and CDR2 is SNEGSKA (reference sequence). Trimming left V 6 bases short and J 10 bases short, with 21 bases between. This chain's CDR3 is CSAPGRTKGRAFF. The CDR3 coding sequence is TGCAGTGCCCCGGGTCGGACCAAAGGTAGAGCTTTCTTT.

This clonotype appeared a few times. The chain uses TRBV2 and TRBJ1-3; perhaps TRBD1 as D (6 bases). There are 18 residues in the CDR3. Trimming left V 1 base short and J 0 bases short, with 16 bases between. Germline CDR1 and CDR2: SNHLY and FYNNEI. CDR3 coding DNA: TGTGCCAGCAGTGAAGATGGGACACCCGGTTTCTCTGGAAACACCATATATTTT. Translating it yields CASSEDGTPGFSGNTIYF.

The V gene is TRBV7-9, the J gene TRBJ2-3; D is uncertain. Trimming pared 5 bases from V and 10 bases from J, leaving 13 bases between. This CDR3 has 12 amino acids. The germline V gene has CDR1 SEHNR and CDR2 FQNEAQ (reference sequence). Here the CDR3 DNA reads TGTGCCAGCAGCCCCGAGTCGGATGCGCAGTATTTT. Translation gives CASSPESDAQYF. Full variable domain (rest looked up from reference TRBV7-9 and TRBJ2-3): DTGVSQNPRHKITKRGQNVTFRCDPISEHNRLYWYRQTLGQGPEFLTYFQNEAQLEKSRLLSDRFSAERPKGSFSTLEIQRTEQGDSAMYLCASSPESDAQYFGPGTRLTVL.

The sample holds many counts of this clonotype. This chain joins TRBV29-1 and TRBJ2-1; D gene unclear. CDR1 and CDR2 (germline): SQVTM, ANQGSEA. This CDR3 is built from 12 residues. Trimming took off 4 bases at V and 2 bases at J, with 6 bases between the two ends. Here the CDR3 DNA reads TGCAGCGTTGGACAAACCTACAATGAGCAGTTCTTC. Amino acids: CSVGQTYNEQFF.